The 3 T cell receptor beta chains given below trace back to one sample, sequenced in a study of CD8 T cells in ankylosing spondylitis. MiXCR, applied by TCRdb to the 5' RACE reads, yields one record per CDR3 protein. The sample has hundreds of thousands of distinct CDR3 sequences, around 9.1% seen once; the top ten hold approximately 6.3%. Source material: blood, either unsorted or a sorted T cell fraction (not recorded which). The origin of the receptors is a male donor with ankylosing spondylitis or in good health (not recorded which).

In its sample, this clonotype was seen many times. The CDR3 loop reads CASGFGQTYEQYF. For the CDR3, the DNA is TGTGCCAGCGGATTCGGACAGACCTACGAGCAGTACTTC. The rearrangement links TRBV12-3 or TRBV12-4 to TRBJ2-7, with D possibly being TRBD1 (6 bases). Trimming took off 8 bases at V and 2 bases at J, with 13 bases between the two ends. The CDR3 is 13 residues long.

This clonotype was seen a handful of times. The chain links TRBV5-1 to TRBJ1-6; 9 bases map to TRBD1. In germline, CDR1 is SGHRS, CDR2 YFSETQ. This CDR3 comprises 16 residues. V lost 3 bases and J lost 7; bases outside the gene matches: 8. CDR3 nucleotide sequence: TGCGCCAGCAGCTGGGTTCCCGGGACAGGGAATTCACCCCTCCACTTT. This gives the protein CASSWVPGTGNSPLHF.

The V call is TRBV9, the J call TRBJ2-7; D might be TRBD1 (7 bases). The CDR3 length is 15 residues. The germline V gene encodes CDR1 SGDLS and CDR2 YYNGEE. V lost 2 bases and J 3 bases, leaving 15 bases between the germline ends. The CDR3 sequence: CASSVAGTDNYEQYF. The CDR3 DNA follows: TGTGCCAGCAGCGTTGCGGGGACAGACAACTACGAGCAGTACTTC.